The 19 T cell receptor beta chains below were found in one sample sequenced in a study of blood T cell repertoires in COVID-19. Assay used: immunoSEQ multiplex PCR; TCRdb lists only in-frame clones, some missing. The repertoire holds more than 300,000 clones, with approximately 90% as singletons. The sequenced material came from PBMCs or T cells enriched from blood (not recorded which). These receptors were collected from a young woman who had recovered from COVID-19.

This chain links TRBV7-9 with TRBJ2-1, with 9 bases identical to TRBD1. The length of the CDR3 is 16 residues. Germline trimming cut 5 bases from V and 2 bases from J; bases unmatched to any gene: 7. Per the germline V gene, CDR1 is SEHNR and CDR2 is FQNEAQ (reference sequence). The CDR3 region is CASSQGDRAPYNEQFF. CDR3 DNA sequence: TGTGCCAGCAGCCAGGGGGACAGGGCCCCCTACAATGAGCAGTTCTTC. Filled out from reference TRBV7-9 and TRBJ2-1, the complete variable domain reads DTGVSQNPRHKITKRGQNVTFRCDPISEHNRLYWYRQTLGQGPEFLTYFQNEAQLEKSRLLSDRFSAERPKGSFSTLEIQRTEQGDSAMYLCASSQGDRAPYNEQFFGPGTRLTVL.

The rearrangement uses TRBV2 and TRBJ2-5; no reliable D call. The germline V gene encodes CDR1 SNHLY and CDR2 FYNNEI. The V gene lost 5 bases and the J gene lost 5 bases, with 9 bases spanning the gap. CDR3 size: 12 residues. The CDR3 DNA sequence: TGTGCCAGCAGTCCCCTTTTTGAGACCCAGTACTTC. Residues: CASSPLFETQYF.

The V gene is TRBV15, the J gene TRBJ1-2; 9 bases are a match to TRBD1. The V segment lost 0 bases and the J segment 3 bases; nucleotides outside the gene matches: 5. This CDR3 spans 16 amino acids. CDR1 is LNHNV, CDR2 YYDKDF, per germline (reference sequence). The CDR3 region is CATSRDWDRVDYGYTF. The CDR3 nucleotides read TGTGCCACCAGCAGAGATTGGGACAGGGTGGACTATGGCTACACCTTC.

The V call is TRBV5-6, the J call TRBJ2-5; 9 bases are a match to TRBD1. The CDR3 is made up of 15 amino acids. CDR1 SGHDT and CDR2 YYEEEE come from the germline V gene. V lost 3 bases and J lost 5; bases outside the gene matches: 8. The chain's CDR3 is CASSWGQGWGETQYF. The CDR3 nucleotides read TGTGCCAGCAGCTGGGGACAGGGATGGGGTGAGACCCAGTACTTC.

The rearrangement joins TRBV19 to TRBJ2-7; 11 nucleotides line up with TRBD2. The V gene end was trimmed by 6 bases and the J gene end by 1 base; junction bases not matched to a gene: 5. Germline V lookup: CDR1 LNHDA, CDR2 SQIVND (reference sequence). The CDR3 is 15 amino acids. The CDR3 region is CASRPTSGGSYEQYF. CDR3 sequence (DNA): TGTGCCAGTAGACCCACTAGCGGGGGTTCCTACGAGCAGTACTTC.

The chain links TRBV25-1 to TRBJ2-7, with a weak D call TRBD2 (7 bases). V was cut by 3 bases and J by 0 bases, with 12 bases left in between. Germline lookup yields CDR1 MGHDK and CDR2 SYGVNS. The CDR3 is made up of 15 amino acids. Here the CDR3 reads CASSEWGGLSYEQYF. The CDR3 DNA is TGTGCCAGCAGTGAGTGGGGGGGGCTCTCCTACGAGCAGTACTTC.

The chain combines TRBV19 with TRBJ1-4; perhaps TRBD1 as D (6 bases). Germline CDR1 is LNHDA and CDR2 is SQIVND (reference sequence). The CDR3 extends over 14 amino acids. V lost 7 bases and J 5 bases, leaving 14 bases between the germline ends. CDR3 loop: CASIATGVNEKLFF. CDR3 nucleotide sequence: TGTGCCAGTATCGCGACAGGAGTGAATGAAAAACTGTTTTTT.

This clone was recorded once. V gene TRBV24-1 combines with J gene TRBJ2-3; TRBD1 might be the D (6 bases). The V gene lost 7 bases and the J gene lost 4 bases, with 8 bases spanning the gap. CDR1 is KGHDR and CDR2 is SFDVKD in the germline V gene. CDR3 size: 12 residues. CDR3 amino acids: CATRDRSDTQYF. In DNA form, the CDR3 reads TGTGCCACCAGGGACAGATCAGATACGCAGTATTTT.

The chain combines TRBV5-5 with TRBJ2-3, with TRBD2 as a possible D gene (5 bases). V dropped 0 bases and J dropped 6 bases, with 14 bases sitting between them. Per germline, CDR1 SGHKS and CDR2 YYEKEE (reference sequence). This CDR3 is built from 15 residues. The CDR3 protein is CASSLGAEGSDTQYF. The DNA for the CDR3 is TGTGCCAGCAGCTTGGGGGCCGAGGGTTCCGATACGCAGTATTTT.

The chain couples TRBV6-5 to TRBJ2-7; D perhaps matches TRBD2 (5 bases). The CDR3 has 15 amino acids. Germline CDR1 is MNHEY and CDR2 is SVGAGI. Trimming removed 2 bases at V and 2 bases at J, with 13 bases between. CDR3 loop: CASSYHKGETYEQYF. DNA of the CDR3: TGTGCCAGCAGTTACCACAAGGGAGAAACCTACGAGCAGTACTTC.

The chain recombines TRBV11-1 with TRBJ2-5; TRBD1 matches at 7 bases. V shed 5 bases, J shed 4 bases, and the junction held 10 bases outside the gene matches. The CDR3 totals 15 residues. In germline, CDR1 is SGHAT, CDR2 FQDESV (reference sequence). This CDR3 reads CASSPKGAIGETQYF. CDR3 DNA sequence: TGTGCCAGCAGCCCTAAGGGGGCAATCGGAGAGACCCAGTACTTC.

V and J are TRBV5-6 and TRBJ1-2; D ambiguous. The germline V gene encodes CDR1 SGHDT and CDR2 YYEEEE. This CDR3 is built from 14 residues. Deletions cut 1 base from V and 8 bases from J, with 15 bases between. CDR3 residues: CASSLRESVNGYTF. The CDR3 DNA reads TGTGCCAGCAGCTTGAGAGAATCGGTAAACGGCTACACCTTC.

This clone has more than one count but fewer than ten. CDR3: CASSSTSKETQYF. The CDR3 DNA follows: TGTGCCAGCAGCTCTACTAGCAAAGAGACCCAGTACTTC. This chain connects TRBV7-8 to TRBJ2-5; TRBD2 is a possible D gene (6 bases). The germline V gene has CDR1 SGHVS and CDR2 FQNEAQ. The CDR3 length is 13 residues. With 4 bases removed from V and 3 bases from J, the gap between germline ends came to 9 bases.

The chain links TRBV13 to TRBJ1-5, with TRBD1 matching over 9 bases. The V gene's germline CDR1 is PRHDT and CDR2 FYEKMQ (reference sequence). The CDR3 is made up of 15 amino acids. V lost 0 bases to trimming and J lost 6 bases; unmatched junction nucleotides: 3. The CDR3 sequence: CASSLGQGASQPQHF. DNA for the CDR3: TGTGCCAGCAGCTTAGGACAGGGGGCTAGTCAGCCCCAGCATTTT.

This rearrangement joins TRBV6-5 to TRBJ1-1, with D perhaps TRBD1 (6 bases). The CDR3 is 14 amino acids. V lost 8 bases, J lost 1 base, and 14 bases lay in between. CDR1 MNHEY and CDR2 SVGAGI come from the germline V gene. The CDR3 DNA sequence: TGTGCCAGCTATCCAGGGGTCGCGAACACTGAAGCTTTCTTT. This translates into CASYPGVANTEAFF.

The V call is TRBV19, the J call TRBJ1-5; TRBD1 aligns across 7 bases. Germline V gene lookup returns CDR1 LNHDA and CDR2 SQIVND (reference sequence). This CDR3 region has 16 residues. V was clipped by 4 bases and J by 0 bases; unmatched bases: 6. The CDR3 loop reads CASSTMGQLSNQPQHF. The CDR3 DNA is TGTGCCAGTAGTACCATGGGACAGCTTAGCAATCAGCCCCAGCATTTT.

The gene calls are TRBV9 and TRBJ1-1; perhaps TRBD1 as D (6 bases). Germline-derived CDR1 and CDR2 are SGDLS and YYNGEE. The V and J ends lost 3 bases and 5 bases respectively, with 11 bases between them. The CDR3 is 13 residues long. The CDR3 bases are TGTGCCAGCAGCGCGGGGGGCTGGACTGAAGCTTTCTTT. Its translation: CASSAGGWTEAFF.

The J gene is TRBJ1-2, the V gene TRBV5-5; TRBD1 matches at 7 bases. The ends lost 3 bases at V and 8 bases at J; junction bases unmatched: 4. Germline CDR1 reads SGHKS; CDR2 reads YYEKEE (reference sequence). The CDR3 contains 12 residues. DNA of the CDR3: TGTGCCAGCAGCTCCACAGGGGTCGGCTACACCTTC. This codes for CASSSTGVGYTF.

The chain combines TRBV9 with TRBJ2-3; 7 nucleotides align to TRBD2. This CDR3 region has 14 residues. Germline V lookup: CDR1 SGDLS, CDR2 YYNGEE. V gave up 3 bases and J gave up 2 bases; unmatched junction bases: 3. The CDR3 is CASSASGYTDTQYF. The CDR3 DNA follows: TGTGCCAGCAGCGCTAGCGGTTACACAGATACGCAGTATTTT.